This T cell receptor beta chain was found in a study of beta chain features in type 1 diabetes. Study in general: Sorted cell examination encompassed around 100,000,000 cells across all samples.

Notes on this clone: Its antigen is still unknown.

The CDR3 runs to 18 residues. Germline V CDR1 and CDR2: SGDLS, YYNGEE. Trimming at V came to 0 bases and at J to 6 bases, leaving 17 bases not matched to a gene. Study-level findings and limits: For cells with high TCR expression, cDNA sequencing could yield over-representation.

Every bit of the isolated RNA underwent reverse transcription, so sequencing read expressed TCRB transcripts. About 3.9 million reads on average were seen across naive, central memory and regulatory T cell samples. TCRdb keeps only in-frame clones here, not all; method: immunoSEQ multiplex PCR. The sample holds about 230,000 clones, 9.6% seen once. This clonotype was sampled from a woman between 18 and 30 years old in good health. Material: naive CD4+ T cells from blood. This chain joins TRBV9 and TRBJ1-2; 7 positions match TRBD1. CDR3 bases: TGTGCCAGCAGCGTAGACCCCTTCAGGACAGGAGGCCGGGATGGCTACACCTTC. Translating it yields CASSVDPFRTGGRDGYTF.